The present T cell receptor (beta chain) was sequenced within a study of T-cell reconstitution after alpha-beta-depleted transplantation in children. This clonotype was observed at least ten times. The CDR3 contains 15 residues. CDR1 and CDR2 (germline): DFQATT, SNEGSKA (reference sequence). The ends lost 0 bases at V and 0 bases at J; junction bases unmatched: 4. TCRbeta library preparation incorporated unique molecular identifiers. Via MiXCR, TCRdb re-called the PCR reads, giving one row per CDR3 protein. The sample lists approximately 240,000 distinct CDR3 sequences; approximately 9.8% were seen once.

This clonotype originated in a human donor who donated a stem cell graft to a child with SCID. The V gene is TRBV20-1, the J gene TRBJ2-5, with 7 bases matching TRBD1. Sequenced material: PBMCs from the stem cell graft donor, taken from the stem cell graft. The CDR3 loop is CSARDARGHQETQYF. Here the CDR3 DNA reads TGCAGTGCTAGAGATGCGAGGGGGCACCAAGAGACCCAGTACTTC.